The 25 T cell receptor beta chains reported below all come from one sample, sequenced in a study of high-grade serous ovarian cancer treatment subgroups (dated by TCRdb to the early 2020s). Library preparation was by the immunoSEQ multiplex PCR assay. The table was pulled from immuneACCESS by TCRdb, which kept in-frame rearrangements only. Such tables lose some clones; where checked, under half of the loss comes from unresolved V genes, and the rest has no known cause. The sample table contains fewer than 3,000 clones; only one count was recorded for about 80% of them. 7% to 9% of the sample comes from the top ten. Tumor samples were collected prior to definitive surgery or chemotherapy. Sample: tumor tissue. Source of these receptors: a human donor with high-grade serous ovarian cancer.

The rearrangement uses TRBV5-6 and TRBJ1-2; TRBD1 aligns across 7 bases. Per the germline V gene, CDR1 is SGHDT and CDR2 is YYEEEE. Losses at the gene ends were 0 bases for V and 8 bases for J; bases not matched to a gene: 4. The CDR3 length is 13 residues. The CDR3 DNA reads as TGTGCCAGCAGCTTGGGACAGGGAAAGGGCTACACCTTC. This encodes CASSLGQGKGYTF.

This sequence joins TRBV7-9 and TRBJ2-5; 10 bases align to TRBD2. Germline CDR1 and CDR2: SEHNR and FQNEAQ (reference sequence). The CDR3 spans 16 residues. After removal of 4 bases from V and 5 bases from J, the junction contained 10 bases not matched to a gene. The CDR3: CASSSTGTSAVETQYF. The DNA of the CDR3 is TGTGCCAGCAGCTCAACCGGGACTAGCGCCGTCGAGACCCAGTACTTC.

CDR3 region: CATQNRGNSPLHF. CDR3 nucleotides: TGTGCCACCCAAAACAGGGGGAATTCACCCCTCCACTTT. The rearrangement uses TRBV27 and TRBJ1-6; 8 bases match TRBD1. Germline trimming cut 10 bases from V and 7 bases from J; bases unmatched to any gene: 6. Germline CDR1 reads MNHEY; CDR2 reads SMNVEV (reference sequence). This CDR3 has 13 amino acids.

Remarks on this clone: Mismatch with germline at one junction end may stem from a read error. The same CDR3 can be traced to other DNA sequences in this sample. This chain connects TRBV30 to TRBJ2-7; D perhaps matches TRBD2 (5 bases). Germline V lookup: CDR1 GTSNPN, CDR2 SVGIG (reference sequence). The CDR3 has 13 residues. The CDR3, as DNA: TGCGCCTGGAGTGTTGCCGGGGCCTACGAGCAGTACTTC. Translated, it gives CAWSVAGAYEQYF.

The chain uses TRBV5-5 and TRBJ2-3; D not certain. This CDR3 spans 16 amino acids. Trimming took 2 bases from V and 1 from J, leaving 14 bases between them. Germline V gives CDR1 SGHKS, CDR2 YYEKEE (reference sequence). The CDR3: CASSFGSGVGTDTQYF. In nucleotides, the CDR3 is TGTGCCAGCAGCTTCGGTTCAGGTGTTGGCACAGATACGCAGTATTTT.

The chain is built from TRBV7-9 and TRBJ2-7, with 11 nucleotides matching TRBD2. This CDR3 region has 16 residues. With V trimmed by 4 bases and J by 0 bases, 5 bases remained unmatched. In germline, CDR1 is SEHNR, CDR2 FQNEAQ (reference sequence). This CDR3 is CASSSAGTSGSYEQYF. CDR3 DNA sequence: TGTGCCAGCAGCTCTGCGGGGACTAGCGGCTCCTACGAGCAGTACTTC.

The chain carries TRBV19 and TRBJ2-2; D not resolved. V was cut by 6 bases and J by 6 bases, with 14 bases left in between. From germline, CDR1 is LNHDA and CDR2 SQIVND (reference sequence). The CDR3 is made up of 14 amino acids. The CDR3 is CASRATLRPGELFF. The DNA of the CDR3 is TGTGCCAGTAGGGCCACTTTGCGGCCCGGGGAGCTGTTTTTT.

The V gene is TRBV29-1, the J gene TRBJ1-1; no clear D gene. The germline CDR1 and CDR2 sequences are SQVTM and ANQGSEA. CDR3 length: 12 amino acids. Trimming removed 2 bases at V and 1 base at J, with 5 bases between. DNA for the CDR3: TGCAGCGTTGAAAACCGGAACACTGAAGCTTTCTTT. It specifies CSVENRNTEAFF.

The chain uses TRBV6-1 and TRBJ2-7; the match to TRBD1 covers 8 bases. From germline, CDR1 is MNHNS and CDR2 SASEGT. This CDR3 comprises 12 residues. J gave up 6 bases and V 10 bases, and 8 bases lay outside the gene matches. The DNA of the CDR3 is TGTGCCAACGGACAGGGTCTGACCGAGCAGTACTTC. Its protein is CANGQGLTEQYF.

The chain links TRBV14 to TRBJ2-5; D unresolved. Germline CDR1 is SGHDN and CDR2 is FVKESK. The V end lost 6 bases, the J end lost 1 base, and 9 bases lay between the germline ends. The CDR3 extends over 13 amino acids. The CDR3 reads CASRRKPQETQYF. The CDR3 nucleotides are TGTGCCAGCAGGAGAAAACCCCAAGAGACCCAGTACTTC.

The rearrangement links TRBV28 to TRBJ1-3; no reliable D call. Trimming left V 2 bases short and J 3 bases short, with 11 bases between. The germline CDR1 and CDR2 sequences are MDHEN and SYDVKM. The CDR3 loop spans 15 amino acids. The chain's CDR3 is CASSLKGLGGNTIYF. The CDR3 region has the DNA TGTGCCAGCAGTTTAAAGGGATTAGGTGGAAACACCATATATTTT.

The chain uses TRBV19 and TRBJ2-1; D may be TRBD2 (6 bases). Germline V gives CDR1 LNHDA, CDR2 SQIVND (reference sequence). The CDR3 totals 15 residues. The V end lost 5 bases, the J end lost 2 bases, and 13 bases lay between the germline ends. The CDR3 spells CASSRLARAYNEQFF. The CDR3 DNA sequence: TGTGCCAGTAGTCGTCTAGCGAGAGCCTACAATGAGCAGTTCTTC.

The chain's CDR3 is CASSLVPGGDTQYF. The CDR3 nucleotides are TGTGCCAGCAGCTTGGTCCCAGGGGGCGATACGCAGTATTTT. The rearrangement uses TRBV5-6 and TRBJ2-3; 8 bases line up with TRBD1. From germline, CDR1 is SGHDT and CDR2 YYEEEE. The CDR3 totals 14 residues. With V trimmed by 0 bases and J by 6 bases, 3 bases remained unmatched.

For this clone: Other DNA sequences in this specimen translate into the identical CDR3. The rearrangement uses TRBV29-1 and TRBJ2-5, with 12 bases fitting TRBD2. The V segment lost 7 bases and the J segment 5 bases; nucleotides outside the gene matches: 2. The CDR3 contains 12 residues. Germline CDR1 and CDR2: SQVTM and ANQGSEA. In DNA, the CDR3 is TGCAGCGGGACTAGCGGGAAGGAGACCCAGTACTTC. It encodes CSGTSGKETQYF.

A few counts support this clone. The genes are TRBV27 and TRBJ1-4; weak D call: TRBD1 (5 bases). V lost 2 bases to trimming and J lost 4 bases, with 11 bases between them. The CDR3 runs 15 residues. The germline gives CDR1 MNHEY, CDR2 SMNVEV (reference sequence). The CDR3 spells CASSLGGRRNEKLFF. CDR3 nucleotide sequence: TGTGCCAGCAGTTTAGGGGGTCGGCGTAATGAAAAACTGTTTTTT.

As DNA, the CDR3 is TGTGCCAGTAGTATTCATCCCAGGGGACAGGGTGGTCAGCCCCAGCATTTT. It translates to CASSIHPRGQGGQPQHF. The chain uses TRBV19 and TRBJ1-5, with 9 bases aligning to TRBD1. V was clipped by 3 bases and J by 6 bases; unmatched bases: 12. The CDR3 runs 17 residues. CDR1 is LNHDA, CDR2 SQIVND, per germline (reference sequence).

V is TRBV13 and J is TRBJ2-2, with 7 bases lining up with TRBD1. V gave up 5 bases and J gave up 6 bases; unmatched junction bases: 12. The CDR3 loop spans 16 amino acids. Looked up from germline, CDR1 is PRHDT and CDR2 is FYEKMQ (reference sequence). CDR3 region: CASSPRTGGLAGELFF. CDR3 in DNA: TGTGCCAGCAGCCCCAGGACAGGCGGACTCGCCGGGGAGCTGTTTTTT.

This clone was seen more than once but under ten times. The rearrangement uses TRBV6-5 and TRBJ1-1, with D tentatively TRBD1 (5 bases). The CDR3 is 15 residues long. The V gene lost 6 bases and the J gene lost 0 bases, with 14 bases spanning the gap. Germline CDR1 MNHEY, CDR2 SVGAGI. In DNA, the CDR3 is TGTGCCAGCAGGCCGGGACCCCGCATGAACACTGAAGCTTTCTTT. Protein product: CASRPGPRMNTEAFF.

The CDR3: CASSHGDRVTDTQYF. The CDR3 bases are TGCGCCAGCAGCCATGGGGACAGGGTGACAGATACGCAGTATTTT. This chain links TRBV4-1 with TRBJ2-3; 9 bases agree with TRBD1. CDR1 and CDR2 (germline): MGHRA, YSYEKL. There are 15 residues in the CDR3. Losses at the gene ends were 3 bases for V and 3 bases for J; bases not matched to a gene: 4.

The J gene is TRBJ2-4, the V gene TRBV30; D call uncertain. CDR1 GTSNPN and CDR2 SVGIG come from the germline V gene (reference sequence). The CDR3 is 12 residues long. The V end lost 0 bases, the J end lost 7 bases, and 7 bases lay between the germline ends. This CDR3 is CAWSVSGNIQYF. The CDR3 nucleotides read TGTGCCTGGAGTGTAAGTGGGAACATTCAGTACTTC.

The V gene is TRBV6-1, the J gene TRBJ1-5; D possibly corresponds to TRBD1 (5 bases). V lost 3 bases and J lost 3, with 12 bases in between. CDR3 size: 15 residues. Germline V gene data show CDR1 as MNHNS and CDR2 as SASEGT. CDR3 DNA: TGTGCCAGCAGTGAGTGGGGGGGTATCAATCAGCCCCAGCATTTT. Amino acids: CASSEWGGINQPQHF.

The genes are TRBV6-1 and TRBJ2-7, with 9 bases that match TRBD2. The germline CDR1 and CDR2 sequences are MNHNS and SASEGT. This CDR3 contains 14 residues. Germline trimming cut 8 bases from V and 4 bases from J; bases unmatched to any gene: 9. The CDR3 sequence is CASRAGTSTYEQYF. The CDR3 nucleotides read TGTGCCAGCCGAGCGGGGACTAGCACTTACGAGCAGTACTTC.

The rearrangement joins TRBV27 to TRBJ2-1; 14 nucleotides agree with TRBD2. CDR1 is MNHEY, CDR2 SMNVEV, per germline (reference sequence). The CDR3 is made up of 15 amino acids. Unmatched junction bases numbered 1, after V lost 2 bases and J lost 7 bases. This CDR3 reads CASSLGLAGGNEQFF. The CDR3 DNA follows: TGTGCCAGCAGTTTAGGACTAGCGGGAGGAAATGAGCAGTTCTTC.

This chain uses TRBV6-5 with TRBJ2-7; D ambiguous. Germline loops: CDR1 MNHEY, CDR2 SVGAGI. The CDR3 sequence is 13 residues long. Trimming pared 6 bases from V and 0 bases from J, leaving 9 bases between. The CDR3 region is CASRTTDSYEQYF. As DNA, the CDR3 is TGTGCCAGCAGGACGACTGACTCCTACGAGCAGTACTTC.

This chain uses TRBV9 with TRBJ1-1, with D possibly TRBD1 on 5 matching bases. The germline V gene encodes CDR1 SGDLS and CDR2 YYNGEE. The CDR3 extends over 14 amino acids. V dropped 0 bases and J dropped 5 bases, with 11 bases sitting between them. CDR3 nucleotides: TGTGCCAGCAGCGTAGGACCCAGGGAAACTGAAGCTTTCTTT. This translates into CASSVGPRETEAFF.